The rows below give T cell receptor beta chains drawn from one sample of a study of T cells in Graves' hyperthyroidism and ophthalmopathy. From the multiplex PCR reads, TCRdb called clonotypes with MiXCR, one entry per CDR3 protein. The sample consists of 300,000 to 450,000 distinct CDR3 sequences, around a sixth of them appearing once. The sample taken for sequencing was blood. The receptor source for this set is a woman aged 40 to 50 with Graves' ophthalmopathy. Both conserved end residues are part of each CDR3. The order of the fields is clone size, V gene, J gene, D gene, CDR3 protein, CDR3 DNA. The D gene is left open where the match is weak. A clone size is listed for some rows: how often the clone was seen (once, few, many), or a class if it is expanded.

clone size: few
V gene: TRBV20-1
J gene: TRBJ2-7
D gene: NA
CDR3 protein: CSASGLPPSEQYF
CDR3 DNA: TGCAGTGCTAGTGGTCTCCCCCCAAGCGAGCAGTACTTC

clone size: many
V gene: TRBV20-1
J gene: TRBJ1-5
D gene: NA
CDR3 protein: CSAWTVYSNQPQHF
CDR3 DNA: TGCAGTGCATGGACAGTTTATAGCAATCAGCCCCAGCATTTT

clone size: many
V gene: TRBV7-3
J gene: TRBJ1-1
D gene: NA
CDR3 protein: CASSLTAGVDSEAFF
CDR3 DNA: TGTGCCAGCAGCTTAACAGCGGGGGTGGATTCTGAAGCTTTCTTT

clone size: NA
V gene: TRBV28
J gene: TRBJ1-2
D gene: NA
CDR3 protein: CASTTGHHYGYTF
CDR3 DNA: TGTGCCAGCACCACGGGACACCACTATGGCTACACCTTC

clone size: few
V gene: TRBV9
J gene: TRBJ2-2
D gene: NA
CDR3 protein: CASSVQGTGIGELFF
CDR3 DNA: TGTGCCAGCAGCGTGCAGGGGACGGGTATCGGGGAGCTGTTTTTT

clone size: NA
V gene: TRBV4-2
J gene: TRBJ1-2
D gene: NA
CDR3 protein: CASSQDPDGRWGYTF
CDR3 DNA: TGTGCCAGCAGCCAAGACCCGGACGGTCGGTGGGGCTACACCTTC

clone size: many
V gene: TRBV30
J gene: TRBJ2-5
D gene: TRBD2
CDR3 protein: CAWSSNGLAGETQYF
CDR3 DNA: TGTGCCTGGAGTTCGAACGGACTAGCGGGAGAGACCCAGTACTTC

clone size: many
V gene: TRBV20-1
J gene: TRBJ1-1
D gene: NA
CDR3 protein: CSARTVNTEAFF
CDR3 DNA: TGCAGTGCTAGGACAGTGAACACTGAAGCTTTCTTT

clone size: many
V gene: TRBV9
J gene: TRBJ1-2
D gene: TRBD1
CDR3 protein: CASSVGTGEVYGYTF
CDR3 DNA: TGTGCCAGCAGCGTCGGGACAGGGGAAGTCTATGGCTACACCTTC

clone size: many
V gene: TRBV4-3
J gene: TRBJ1-2
D gene: NA
CDR3 protein: CASSQEMGNYGYTF
CDR3 DNA: TGCGCCAGCAGCCAAGAAATGGGGAACTATGGCTACACCTTC

clone size: few
V gene: TRBV6-1
J gene: TRBJ1-5
D gene: TRBD1
CDR3 protein: CASSEETGGIYSNQPQHF
CDR3 DNA: TGTGCCAGCAGTGAAGAGACAGGGGGGATTTATAGCAATCAGCCCCAGCATTTT

clone size: many
V gene: TRBV20-1
J gene: TRBJ1-2
D gene: NA
CDR3 protein: CSAGAGDYGYTF
CDR3 DNA: TGCAGTGCTGGGGCAGGGGACTATGGCTACACCTTC

clone size: NA
V gene: TRBV12-3/TRBV12-4
J gene: TRBJ2-7
D gene: TRBD1
CDR3 protein: CASSLTGFDEQYF
CDR3 DNA: TGTGCCAGCAGTTTGACAGGGTTTGACGAGCAGTACTTC

clone size: many
V gene: TRBV29-1
J gene: TRBJ1-1
D gene: NA
CDR3 protein: CSVDPGKNTEAFF
CDR3 DNA: TGCAGCGTTGATCCCGGGAAGAACACTGAAGCTTTCTTT

clone size: many
V gene: TRBV20-1
J gene: TRBJ2-5
D gene: NA
CDR3 protein: CSAEPGGLETQYF
CDR3 DNA: TGCAGTGCTGAGCCTGGCGGTCTTGAGACCCAGTACTTC

clone size: many
V gene: TRBV10-3
J gene: TRBJ1-2
D gene: NA
CDR3 protein: CAIQPGQANYGYTF
CDR3 DNA: TGTGCCATCCAACCGGGACAAGCTAACTATGGCTACACCTTC

clone size: NA
V gene: TRBV6-2/TRBV6-3
J gene: TRBJ2-5
D gene: TRBD1
CDR3 protein: CASSDRDRTQETQYF
CDR3 DNA: TGTGCCAGCAGCGATCGGGACAGGACCCAAGAGACCCAGTACTTC

clone size: NA
V gene: TRBV12-3/TRBV12-4
J gene: TRBJ1-2
D gene: NA
CDR3 protein: CASSPTGFYGYTF
CDR3 DNA: TGTGCCAGCAGCCCGACAGGATTCTATGGCTACACCTTC

clone size: many
V gene: TRBV28
J gene: TRBJ1-1
D gene: NA
CDR3 protein: CASSTSDRGMNTEAFF
CDR3 DNA: NA

clone size: many
V gene: TRBV9
J gene: TRBJ2-6
D gene: NA
CDR3 protein: CASSGGVEYSGANVLTF
CDR3 DNA: TGTGCCAGCAGCGGAGGGGTAGAATATTCTGGGGCCAACGTCCTGACTTTC

clone size: many
V gene: TRBV20-1
J gene: TRBJ1-1
D gene: NA
CDR3 protein: CSARDLRASYNGEAFF
CDR3 DNA: TGCAGTGCTAGAGATCTTCGGGCTTCATACAACGGTGAAGCTTTCTTT

clone size: NA
V gene: TRBV29-1
J gene: TRBJ2-5
D gene: NA
CDR3 protein: CSVESGHSQETQYF
CDR3 DNA: TGCAGCGTTGAAAGCGGACACAGCCAAGAGACCCAGTACTTC

clone size: NA
V gene: TRBV19
J gene: TRBJ1-2
D gene: NA
CDR3 protein: CASSTGVDRSMSAGYTF
CDR3 DNA: TGTGCCAGTAGTACAGGGGTTGACAGATCTATGTCCGCTGGCTACACCTTC

clone size: once
V gene: TRBV7-2
J gene: TRBJ1-1
D gene: NA
CDR3 protein: CASSLVAKVGAFF
CDR3 DNA: TGTGCCAGCAGCTTAGTGGCTAAGGTCGGAGCTTTCTTT

clone size: many
V gene: TRBV28
J gene: TRBJ2-7
D gene: TRBD2
CDR3 protein: CASSLLSAGAMGDEQYF
CDR3 DNA: TGTGCCAGCAGTTTATTATCAGCGGGGGCGATGGGAGACGAGCAGTACTTC

clone size: once
V gene: TRBV12-3/TRBV12-4
J gene: TRBJ2-5
D gene: TRBD2
CDR3 protein: CASSLGNGLAGIETQYF
CDR3 DNA: TGTGCCAGCAGTTTGGGGAATGGACTAGCGGGAATAGAGACTCAGTACTTC

clone size: many
V gene: TRBV6-2/TRBV6-3
J gene: TRBJ2-7
D gene: TRBD1
CDR3 protein: CASSHDRGPYEQYF
CDR3 DNA: TGTGCCAGCAGTCACGACAGGGGGCCTTACGAGCAGTACTTC

clone size: many
V gene: TRBV6-1
J gene: TRBJ1-1
D gene: TRBD1
CDR3 protein: CASSRGGRNTEAFF
CDR3 DNA: TGTGCCAGCAGCAGAGGGGGCCGGAACACTGAAGCTTTCTTT

clone size: NA
V gene: TRBV28
J gene: TRBJ1-2
D gene: NA
CDR3 protein: CASSLWGSWGGRGYTF
CDR3 DNA: TGTGCCAGCAGTTTGTGGGGCTCGTGGGGGGGCCGAGGCTACACCTTC

clone size: many
V gene: TRBV12-3/TRBV12-4
J gene: TRBJ1-2
D gene: TRBD1
CDR3 protein: CASSLGTGGVYGYTF
CDR3 DNA: TGTGCCAGCAGTCTCGGGACAGGGGGCGTCTATGGCTACACCTTC

clone size: many
V gene: TRBV19
J gene: TRBJ2-2
D gene: NA
CDR3 protein: CASSIAGELFF
CDR3 DNA: TGTGCCAGTAGTATAGCCGGGGAGCTGTTTTTT

clone size: many
V gene: TRBV6-5
J gene: TRBJ2-7
D gene: TRBD1
CDR3 protein: CASSPDRVYEQYF
CDR3 DNA: TGTGCCAGCAGCCCGGACAGGGTCTACGAGCAGTACTTC

clone size: many
V gene: TRBV6-5
J gene: TRBJ2-3
D gene: NA
CDR3 protein: CASGGSHTQYF
CDR3 DNA: TGTGCCAGCGGCGGGTCTCATACGCAGTATTTT

clone size: many
V gene: TRBV9
J gene: TRBJ2-7
D gene: NA
CDR3 protein: CASSVFQGANEQYF
CDR3 DNA: TGTGCCAGCAGCGTATTTCAAGGGGCCAACGAGCAGTACTTC

clone size: NA
V gene: TRBV9
J gene: TRBJ2-6
D gene: NA
CDR3 protein: CASSVGVLGAINSGANVLTF
CDR3 DNA: TGTGCCAGCAGCGTAGGGGTTTTGGGGGCTATTAACTCTGGGGCCAACGTCCTGACTTTC

clone size: few
V gene: TRBV9
J gene: TRBJ1-2
D gene: NA
CDR3 protein: CASSVGGVRGYTF
CDR3 DNA: TGTGCCAGCAGCGTAGGAGGGGTTCGGGGCTACACCTTC

clone size: many
V gene: TRBV20-1
J gene: TRBJ2-7
D gene: TRBD2
CDR3 protein: CSARYQGLAAPYEQYF
CDR3 DNA: TGCAGTGCTAGATACCAGGGACTAGCGGCTCCCTACGAGCAGTACTTC

clone size: many
V gene: TRBV20-1
J gene: TRBJ2-7
D gene: NA
CDR3 protein: CSARRGYEQYF
CDR3 DNA: TGCAGTGCGCGAAGGGGGTACGAGCAGTACTTC

clone size: many
V gene: TRBV7-3
J gene: TRBJ2-2
D gene: NA
CDR3 protein: CASSLYAPVWGTGELFF
CDR3 DNA: TGTGCCAGCAGCTTATATGCCCCAGTTTGGGGCACCGGGGAGCTGTTTTTT

clone size: many
V gene: TRBV10-2
J gene: TRBJ1-2
D gene: TRBD1
CDR3 protein: CASSGLGQGARGYTF
CDR3 DNA: TGCGCCAGCAGTGGCCTCGGACAGGGGGCGCGAGGCTACACCTTC

clone size: few
V gene: TRBV5-1
J gene: TRBJ2-7
D gene: TRBD1
CDR3 protein: CASSPPGQGSYEQYF
CDR3 DNA: TGCGCCAGCAGCCCGCCGGGACAGGGATCCTACGAGCAGTACTTC

clone size: NA
V gene: TRBV12-3/TRBV12-4
J gene: TRBJ1-5
D gene: TRBD1
CDR3 protein: CASSLEKTGRIQPQHF
CDR3 DNA: TGTGCCAGCAGTTTAGAGAAGACAGGGCGGATTCAGCCCCAGCATTTT

clone size: NA
V gene: TRBV6-5
J gene: TRBJ2-7
D gene: NA
CDR3 protein: CASSYSTSSYEQYF
CDR3 DNA: TGTGCCAGCAGTTACTCCACTAGTTCCTACGAGCAGTACTTC

clone size: few
V gene: TRBV24-1
J gene: TRBJ2-2
D gene: NA
CDR3 protein: CATSESTLPGELFF
CDR3 DNA: TGTGCCACCAGTGAATCAACCCTCCCCGGGGAGCTGTTTTTT

clone size: NA
V gene: TRBV6-1
J gene: TRBJ2-7
D gene: NA
CDR3 protein: CATEAKVTYEQYF
CDR3 DNA: TGTGCCACCGAAGCCAAGGTCACCTACGAGCAGTACTTC

clone size: few
V gene: TRBV30
J gene: TRBJ1-1
D gene: NA
CDR3 protein: CAWSVGLSKAEAFF
CDR3 DNA: TGTGCCTGGAGTGTAGGGCTTTCTAAGGCTGAAGCTTTCTTT

clone size: NA
V gene: TRBV20-1
J gene: TRBJ2-7
D gene: TRBD2
CDR3 protein: CSARDKGPSGILGEQYF
CDR3 DNA: TGCAGTGCTAGAGATAAAGGTCCTAGCGGGATTCTGGGAGAGCAGTACTTC

clone size: once
V gene: TRBV7-2
J gene: TRBJ2-7
D gene: NA
CDR3 protein: CASSTWSEQYF
CDR3 DNA: TGTGCCAGCAGCACCTGGTCCGAGCAGTACTTC

clone size: many
V gene: TRBV12-3/TRBV12-4
J gene: TRBJ2-2
D gene: TRBD1
CDR3 protein: CASIKQGANTGELFF
CDR3 DNA: TGTGCCAGCATTAAGCAGGGGGCGAACACCGGGGAGCTGTTTTTT

clone size: few
V gene: TRBV27
J gene: TRBJ2-2
D gene: NA
CDR3 protein: CASSLTGHLTGELFF
CDR3 DNA: TGTGCCAGCAGTCTGACTGGACACCTCACCGGGGAGCTGTTTTTT

clone size: many
V gene: TRBV6-5
J gene: TRBJ2-2
D gene: NA
CDR3 protein: CASSYTVGGAVAGELFF
CDR3 DNA: TGTGCCAGCAGTTACACCGTCGGGGGCGCGGTTGCCGGGGAGCTGTTTTTT

clone size: many
V gene: TRBV6-2/TRBV6-3
J gene: TRBJ2-2
D gene: NA
CDR3 protein: CASSSNPTGELFF
CDR3 DNA: TGTGCCAGCAGTTCTAACCCCACCGGGGAGCTGTTTTTT

clone size: many
V gene: TRBV11-1
J gene: TRBJ1-6
D gene: TRBD1
CDR3 protein: CASSLYPGTANSPLHF
CDR3 DNA: TGTGCCAGCAGCCTTTACCCCGGGACAGCTAATTCACCCCTCCACTTT

clone size: many
V gene: TRBV27
J gene: TRBJ1-2
D gene: TRBD1
CDR3 protein: CASRRQGSVDGYTF
CDR3 DNA: TGTGCCAGCAGACGACAGGGTTCTGTCGATGGCTACACCTTC

clone size: few
V gene: TRBV30
J gene: TRBJ1-2
D gene: NA
CDR3 protein: CAETGYTGYTF
CDR3 DNA: TGTGCCGAAACAGGGTATACGGGCTACACCTTC

clone size: many
V gene: TRBV7-9
J gene: TRBJ1-1
D gene: NA
CDR3 protein: CASSLGYKGMNTEAFF
CDR3 DNA: TGTGCCAGCAGCTTAGGCTATAAGGGAATGAACACTGAAGCTTTCTTT

clone size: once
V gene: TRBV12-3/TRBV12-4
J gene: TRBJ1-1
D gene: NA
CDR3 protein: CASSSQGGWEAFF
CDR3 DNA: TGTGCCAGCAGTTCCCAGGGAGGCTGGGAAGCTTTCTTT